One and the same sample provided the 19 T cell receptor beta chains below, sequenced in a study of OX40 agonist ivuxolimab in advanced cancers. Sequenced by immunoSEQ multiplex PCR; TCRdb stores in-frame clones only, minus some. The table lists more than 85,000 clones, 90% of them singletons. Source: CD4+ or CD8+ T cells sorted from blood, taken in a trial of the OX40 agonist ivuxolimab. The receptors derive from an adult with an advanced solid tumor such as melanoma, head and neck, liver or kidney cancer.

CDR3 region: CASRRNRGWREKLFF. The CDR3 DNA reads as TGTGCCAGCAGACGAAACAGGGGGTGGCGGGAAAAACTGTTTTTT. V usage is TRBV6-5 and J usage is TRBJ1-4, with 8 bases aligning to TRBD1. The germline V gene encodes CDR1 MNHEY and CDR2 SVGAGI. V was pared by 6 bases and J by 8 bases, with 11 bases of the junction left unmatched. There are 15 residues in the CDR3.

CDR3 DNA sequence: TGTGCCAGTATGGGGACTAGCGGGACCACAGATACGCAGTATTTT. Protein product: CASMGTSGTTDTQYF. This chain connects TRBV19 to TRBJ2-3; 13 nucleotides match TRBD2. Germline CDR1 and CDR2: LNHDA and SQIVND (reference sequence). With 7 bases clipped from V and 2 bases from J, the junction kept 3 bases outside the gene matches. This CDR3 region has 15 residues.

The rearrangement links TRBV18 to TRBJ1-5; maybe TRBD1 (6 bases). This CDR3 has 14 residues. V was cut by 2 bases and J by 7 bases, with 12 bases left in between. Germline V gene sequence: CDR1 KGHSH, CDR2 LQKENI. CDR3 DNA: TGTGCCAGCTCACCAGGGGGGCTTCAACAGCCCCAGCATTTT. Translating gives CASSPGGLQQPQHF.

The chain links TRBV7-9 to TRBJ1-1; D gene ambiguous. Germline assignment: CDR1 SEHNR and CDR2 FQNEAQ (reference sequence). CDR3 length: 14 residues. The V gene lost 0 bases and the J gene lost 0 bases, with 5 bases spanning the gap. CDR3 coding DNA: TGTGCCAGCAGCTTAGCCGATTTGAACACTGAAGCTTTCTTT. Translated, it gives CASSLADLNTEAFF.

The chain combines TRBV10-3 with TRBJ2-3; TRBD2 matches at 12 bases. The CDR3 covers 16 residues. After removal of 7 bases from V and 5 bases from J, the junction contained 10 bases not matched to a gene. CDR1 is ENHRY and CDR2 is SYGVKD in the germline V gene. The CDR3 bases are TGTGCCATCATGGCTTCTAGCGGGAGGGCGGGAGATACGCAGTATTTT. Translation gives CAIMASSGRAGDTQYF.

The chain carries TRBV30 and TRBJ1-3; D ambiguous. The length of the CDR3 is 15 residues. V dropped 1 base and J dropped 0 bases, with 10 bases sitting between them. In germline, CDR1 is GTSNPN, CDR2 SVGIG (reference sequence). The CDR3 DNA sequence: TGTGCCTGGAGTGCTAACACCGTCTCTGGAAACACCATATATTTT. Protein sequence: CAWSANTVSGNTIYF.

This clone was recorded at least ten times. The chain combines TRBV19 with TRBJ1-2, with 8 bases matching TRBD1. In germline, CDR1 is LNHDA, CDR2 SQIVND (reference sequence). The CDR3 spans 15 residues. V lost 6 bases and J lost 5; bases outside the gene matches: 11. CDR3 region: CASSRGADRGYGYTF. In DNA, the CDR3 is TGTGCCAGTAGCAGAGGGGCCGACAGGGGTTATGGCTACACCTTC.

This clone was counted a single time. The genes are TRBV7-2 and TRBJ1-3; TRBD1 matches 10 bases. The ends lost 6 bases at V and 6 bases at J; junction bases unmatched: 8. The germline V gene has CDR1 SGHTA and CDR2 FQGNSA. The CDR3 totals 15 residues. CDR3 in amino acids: CASSTWTGGTNTIYF. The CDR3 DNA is TGTGCCAGCAGTACATGGACAGGGGGGACAAACACCATATATTTT. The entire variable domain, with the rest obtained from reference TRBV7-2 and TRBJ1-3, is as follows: GAGVSQSPSNKVTEKGKDVELRCDPISGHTALYWYRQSLGQGLEFLIYFQGNSAPDKSGLPSDRFSAERTGGSVSTLTIQRTQQEDSAVYLCASSTWTGGTNTIYFGEGSWLTVV.

The CDR3 is CASSLPAGGTNTEAFF. The CDR3 region has the DNA TGTGCCAGTAGTCTTCCGGCAGGAGGGACGAACACTGAAGCTTTCTTT. The chain combines TRBV19 with TRBJ1-1; D may be TRBD1 (5 bases). The CDR3 consists of 16 residues. Trimming took 5 bases from V and 1 from J, leaving 17 bases between them. Germline CDR1 and CDR2: LNHDA and SQIVND (reference sequence).

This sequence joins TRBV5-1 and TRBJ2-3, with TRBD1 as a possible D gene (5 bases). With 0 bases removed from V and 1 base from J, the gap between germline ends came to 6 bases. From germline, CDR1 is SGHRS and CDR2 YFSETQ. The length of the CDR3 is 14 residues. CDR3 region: CASSLATGTDTQYF. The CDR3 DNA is TGCGCCAGCAGCTTGGCGACAGGCACAGATACGCAGTATTTT.

CDR3 sequence: CASSSTGELFF. CDR3 nucleotide sequence: TGTGCCAGCAGTTCCACCGGGGAGCTGTTTTTT. The V gene is TRBV6-5, the J gene TRBJ2-2; D is ambiguous. The V end lost 4 bases, the J end lost 4 bases, and 1 base lay between the germline ends. Germline loops: CDR1 MNHEY, CDR2 SVGAGI. The CDR3 has 11 residues.

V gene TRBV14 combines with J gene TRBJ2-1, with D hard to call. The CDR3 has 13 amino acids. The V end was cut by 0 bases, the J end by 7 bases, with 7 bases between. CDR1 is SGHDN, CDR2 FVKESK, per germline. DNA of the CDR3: TGTGCCAGCAGCCAAGATCTTGATAATGAGCAGTTCTTC. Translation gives CASSQDLDNEQFF.

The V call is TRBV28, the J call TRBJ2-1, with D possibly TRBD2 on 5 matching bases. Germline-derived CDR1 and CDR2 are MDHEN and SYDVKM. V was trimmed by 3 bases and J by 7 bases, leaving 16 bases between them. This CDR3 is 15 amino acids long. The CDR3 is CASSFIQRLENEQFF. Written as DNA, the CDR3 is TGTGCCAGCAGTTTTATCCAGCGGTTGGAAAATGAGCAGTTCTTC.

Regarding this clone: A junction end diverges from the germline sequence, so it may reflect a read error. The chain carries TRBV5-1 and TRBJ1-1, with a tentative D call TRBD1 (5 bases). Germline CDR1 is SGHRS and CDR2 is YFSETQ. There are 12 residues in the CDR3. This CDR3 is CASSLAEGRAFF. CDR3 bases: TGTGCCAGCAGCTTGGCGGAGGGGCGAGCTTTCTTT.

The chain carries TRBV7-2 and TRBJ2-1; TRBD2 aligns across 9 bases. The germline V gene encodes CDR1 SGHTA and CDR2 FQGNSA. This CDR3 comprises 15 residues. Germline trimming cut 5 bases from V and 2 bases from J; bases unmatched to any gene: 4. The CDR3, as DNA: TGTGCCAGCAGCCCGACTAGCGGAACCTACAATGAGCAGTTCTTC. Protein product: CASSPTSGTYNEQFF.

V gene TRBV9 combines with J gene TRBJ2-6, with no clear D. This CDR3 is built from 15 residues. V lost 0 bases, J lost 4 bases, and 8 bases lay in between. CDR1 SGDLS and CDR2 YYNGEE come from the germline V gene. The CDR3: CASSVDASGANVLTF. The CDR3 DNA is TGTGCCAGCAGCGTAGACGCGTCGGGGGCCAACGTCCTGACTTTC.

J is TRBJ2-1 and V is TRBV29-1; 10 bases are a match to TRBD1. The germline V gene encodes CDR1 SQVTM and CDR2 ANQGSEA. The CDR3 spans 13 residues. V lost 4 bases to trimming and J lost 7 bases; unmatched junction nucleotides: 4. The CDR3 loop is CSVGQGAPNEQFF. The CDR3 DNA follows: TGCAGCGTTGGACAGGGGGCCCCTAATGAGCAGTTCTTC.

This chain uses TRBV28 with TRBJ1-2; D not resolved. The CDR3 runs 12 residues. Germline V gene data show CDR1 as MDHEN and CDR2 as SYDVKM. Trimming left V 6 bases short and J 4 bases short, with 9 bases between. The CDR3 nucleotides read TGTGCCAGCAGATCAGCTACCTATGGCTACACCTTC. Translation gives CASRSATYGYTF.

The CDR3 sequence is CASSLAGTSYEQYF. CDR3 nucleotide sequence: TGCGCCAGCAGCTTGGCGGGGACTAGCTACGAGCAGTACTTC. V is TRBV5-1 and J is TRBJ2-7, with 8 bases that match TRBD2. Per germline, CDR1 SGHRS and CDR2 YFSETQ. After removal of 0 bases from V and 3 bases from J, the junction contained 2 bases not matched to a gene. The CDR3 sequence is 14 residues long.